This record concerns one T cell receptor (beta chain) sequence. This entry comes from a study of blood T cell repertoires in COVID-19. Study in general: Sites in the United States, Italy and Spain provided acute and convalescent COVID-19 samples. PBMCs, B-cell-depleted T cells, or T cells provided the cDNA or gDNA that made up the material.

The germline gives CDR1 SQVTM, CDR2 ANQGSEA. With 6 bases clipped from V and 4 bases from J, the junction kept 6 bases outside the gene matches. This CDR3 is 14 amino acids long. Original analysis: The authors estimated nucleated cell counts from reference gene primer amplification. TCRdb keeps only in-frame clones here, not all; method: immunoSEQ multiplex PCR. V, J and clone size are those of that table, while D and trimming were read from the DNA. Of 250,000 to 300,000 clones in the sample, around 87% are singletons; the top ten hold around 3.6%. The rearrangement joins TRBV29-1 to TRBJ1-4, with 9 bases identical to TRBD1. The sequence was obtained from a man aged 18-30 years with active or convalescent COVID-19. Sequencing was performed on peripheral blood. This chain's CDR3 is CSVGRDRDNEKLFF. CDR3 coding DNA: TGCAGCGTGGGCCGGGACAGGGATAATGAAAAACTGTTTTTT.